The sample holds a few counts of the clone carrying this TCR beta chain. The data were obtained in a study of T-cell memory formation after mild COVID-19. Using its own MiXCR run on the 5' RACE reads, TCRdb lists one record per CDR3 protein. The sample shows around 370,000 distinct CDR3 sequences, roughly 21% of them seen only once. V was pared by 3 bases and J by 1 base, with 8 bases between. The CDR3 totals 14 residues. What was sequenced was PBMCs or a T cell subset sorted from them (not recorded which). This chain connects TRBV12-3 or TRBV12-4 to TRBJ2-3; D gene uncertain. The receptor's source is an adult woman who had mild COVID-19 (a few samples of this study predate the infection). Cell type and time point are not known. The CDR3 bases are TGTGCCAGCAGTTTCACAAGTCGCACAGATACGCAGTATTTT. This encodes CASSFTSRTDTQYF.